This entry lists 14 T cell receptor beta chains sequenced from one sample in a study of shared clonotypes between healthy human individuals (dated by TCRdb to about 2020). Libraries were prepared through the immunoSEQ multiplex PCR assay. TCRdb re-hosts the immuneACCESS table, in-frame sequences only. Its copies lack some clones; in the studies checked, an unresolved V gene accounts for under half of them, and the cause for the rest is not known. This sample gives over a million clones in total; approximately 76% of them show up just once. The ten largest clones capture 1.4% of the sample. Sequencing was carried out using memory CD4+ T cells sorted from blood. This sample's cell subset or site label indicates: CD45RA-negative fraction. The receptors here all came from a man in his late teens or twenties in good health.

The rearrangement links TRBV11-3 to TRBJ2-1; either TRBD1 or TRBD2 may supply D (5 bases each). The CDR3 contains 14 residues. The germline CDR1 and CDR2 sequences are SGHNT and YENEEA. The V end lost 5 bases, the J end lost 8 bases, and 16 bases lay between the germline ends. The CDR3 region has the DNA TGTGCCAGCAGCCAATCCGACCGGGGCTATGAGCAGTTCTTC. This codes for CASSQSDRGYEQFF.

The chain couples TRBV7-2 to TRBJ2-7, with TRBD2 matching over 8 bases. With 1 base clipped from V and 2 bases from J, the junction kept 4 bases outside the gene matches. The CDR3 has 15 residues. Germline assignment: CDR1 SGHTA and CDR2 FQGNSA. This chain's CDR3 is CASSLGLAIPYEQYF. CDR3 in DNA: TGTGCCAGCAGCTTAGGACTAGCGATACCCTACGAGCAGTACTTC.

This clone was picked up a small number of times. J is TRBJ2-7 and V is TRBV27, with TRBD1 matching 7 bases. Germline V gene data show CDR1 as MNHEY and CDR2 as SMNVEV (reference sequence). The CDR3 is 15 residues long. Trimming at V came to 4 bases and at J to 4 bases, leaving 10 bases not matched to a gene. Here the CDR3 reads CASSSRTGGGYEQYF. For the CDR3, the DNA is TGTGCCAGCAGTTCACGGACAGGCGGTGGATACGAGCAGTACTTC.

The rearrangement links TRBV5-1 to TRBJ2-5, with 7 nucleotides matching TRBD2. V gave up 5 bases and J gave up 5 bases; unmatched junction bases: 6. The length of the CDR3 is 13 residues. The germline CDR1 and CDR2 sequences are SGHRS and YFSETQ. The CDR3 spells CASRGDYRETQYF. In nucleotides, the CDR3 is TGCGCCAGCAGAGGGGACTACCGGGAGACCCAGTACTTC.

V usage is TRBV10-2 and J usage is TRBJ2-5; D gene ambiguous. The DNA end is more similar to TRBJ2-7, so the J call may be wrong. The germline gives CDR1 WSHSY, CDR2 SAAADI. The CDR3 is made up of 12 amino acids. The CDR3 sequence: CASSAVTYEQYF. CDR3 DNA sequence: TGCGCCAGCAGTGCGGTCACCTACGAGCAGTACTTC.

The rearrangement links TRBV19 to TRBJ1-5; TRBD1 might be the D (5 bases). CDR1 LNHDA and CDR2 SQIVND come from the germline V gene (reference sequence). The CDR3 loop spans 13 amino acids. V lost 2 bases and J lost 11, with 13 bases in between. The CDR3 protein is CASSIPGIWTQHF. The CDR3 nucleotides read TGTGCCAGTAGTATACCAGGGATTTGGACCCAGCATTTT.

The chain is built from TRBV6-1 and TRBJ2-7, with D perhaps matching TRBD1 (6 bases). Trimming left V 8 bases short and J 4 bases short, with 18 bases between. This CDR3 is 14 amino acids long. CDR1 is MNHNS, CDR2 SASEGT, per germline. Here the CDR3 DNA reads TGTGCCAGCCTCAGGGGCCCAAGGACGTACGAGCAGTACTTC. The encoded protein is CASLRGPRTYEQYF.

This chain links TRBV7-8 with TRBJ1-2, with 7 bases fitting TRBD1. CDR3 size: 13 residues. After removal of 5 bases from V and 7 bases from J, the junction contained 7 bases not matched to a gene. Germline-derived CDR1 and CDR2 are SGHVS and FQNEAQ. The CDR3 here is CASSPRQGLGYTF. Here the CDR3 DNA reads TGTGCCAGCAGCCCAAGACAGGGCCTTGGCTACACCTTC.

V usage is TRBV13 and J usage is TRBJ2-7; TRBD2 matches 7 bases. V dropped 3 bases and J dropped 5; count of bases not matched to a gene: 7. The CDR3 has 14 residues. CDR1 PRHDT and CDR2 FYEKMQ come from the germline V gene (reference sequence). CDR3 nucleotide sequence: TGTGCCAGCAGCTTCGGCGGGAGACCAAACGAGCAGTACTTC. Protein: CASSFGGRPNEQYF.

The chain has TRBV18 and TRBJ2-1; unclear D gene. V lost 0 bases and J 5 bases, leaving 8 bases between the germline ends. Per germline, CDR1 KGHSH and CDR2 LQKENI. This CDR3 is 14 amino acids long. The CDR3 DNA follows: TGTGCCAGCTCACCACCGACACTCAACAATGAGCAGTTCTTC. Amino acids: CASSPPTLNNEQFF.

The J gene is TRBJ2-1, the V gene TRBV4-1; 11 bases are shared with TRBD2. This CDR3 is 18 amino acids long. V trimming: 0 bases; J trimming: 7 bases; junction bases outside the gene matches: 11. Germline loops: CDR1 MGHRA, CDR2 YSYEKL. CDR3 bases: TGCGCCAGCAGCCAAGATGCTAGCGGGGGGACATTTAAGAATGAGCAGTTCTTC. It encodes CASSQDASGGTFKNEQFF.

The V gene is TRBV7-2, the J gene TRBJ1-5, with D tentatively TRBD1 (5 bases). In germline, CDR1 is SGHTA, CDR2 FQGNSA. The CDR3 totals 16 residues. Trimming stripped 2 bases from V and 11 bases from J, with 22 bases between. This CDR3 is CASSLNPGPVKEAQHF. The CDR3 bases are TGTGCCAGCAGCTTAAATCCGGGACCCGTAAAGGAAGCCCAGCATTTT.

The rearrangement links TRBV6-1 to TRBJ1-6, with a possible D match to TRBD1 (5 bases). Germline V gene sequence: CDR1 MNHNS, CDR2 SASEGT. Trimming stripped 6 bases from V and 3 bases from J, with 6 bases between. This CDR3 is built from 13 residues. This CDR3 reads CASRTVYNSPLHF. The CDR3 DNA follows: TGTGCCAGCAGGACAGTCTATAATTCACCCCTCCACTTT.

The chain combines TRBV4-1 with TRBJ2-3; 11 positions agree with TRBD2. The CDR3 is 17 amino acids. Germline lookup yields CDR1 MGHRA and CDR2 YSYEKL. The junction had 9 bases not matched to a gene; V was cut back by 3 bases and J by 4 bases. The CDR3, as DNA: TGCGCCAGCAGCCAGTGGCCCGGGACTAGCGGTGCAGATACGCAGTATTTT. It codes for CASSQWPGTSGADTQYF.